This TCR beta chain was obtained from a study of beta chain features in type 1 diabetes. Broader study findings: Type 1 diabetes patients had VDJ junctions that carried fewer insertions and more deletions. The study found moderately but significantly shorter TCRB CDR3s in all four CD4+ subsets of Type 1 diabetes patients.

Central memory, naive, regulatory and stem cell-like memory CD4+ cells were sorted by CD45RO/CCR7/CD25/CD127/CD95/CD27. Comments on this clone: Its target is not known.

The sequenced template was cDNA made from the entire isolated RNA. Mean read depth for naive, central memory and regulatory T cell samples was about 3.4 million reads. Here immunoSEQ multiplex PCR was the method, and the copy in TCRdb shows in-frame clones only, minus some. The top ten clones hold about 0.014% of a sample with roughly 290,000 clones, around 16% of them seen once. The material sequenced was naive CD4+ T cells from blood. The clonotype comes from a man younger than 30 with type 1 diabetes.

The CDR3 nucleotides are TGTGCCAGCAGTTTGGGGGGAGTCAATAATTCACCCCTCCACTTT. This sequence encodes CASSLGGVNNSPLHF. The rearrangement joins TRBV28 to TRBJ1-6; TRBD1 might be the D (5 bases). CDR3 length: 15 amino acids. V was trimmed by 3 bases and J by 5 bases, leaving 11 bases between them. The germline V gene has CDR1 MDHEN and CDR2 SYDVKM.